Below, 22 T cell receptor beta chains from the same sample are listed, as sequenced in a study of cytomegalovirus exposure and HLA in healthy donors. The PCR had 60 Vbeta and 13 Jbeta primers. Measured with immunoSEQ multiplex PCR; TCRdb has only the in-frame clones, and not every one. The table includes about 43,000 clones, 77% detected once. Material for sequencing was PBMCs. Receptors originate from a man aged 25-45 years in good health and CMV-seronegative.

This rearrangement joins TRBV6-4 to TRBJ2-1, with 11 bases matching TRBD2. Per the germline V gene, CDR1 is MRHNA and CDR2 is SNTAGT. Losses at the gene ends were 2 bases for V and 6 bases for J; bases not matched to a gene: 3. The CDR3 is 15 amino acids. Written as DNA, the CDR3 is TGTGCCAGCAGTGACCTAGCGGGAGGCGGCAATGAGCAGTTCTTC. It translates to CASSDLAGGGNEQFF.

The gene calls are TRBV9 and TRBJ1-1; 10 nucleotides line up with TRBD1. The CDR3 is 19 amino acids. The J segment lost 0 bases and the V segment lost 2 bases, leaving 13 bases of the junction unmatched. Germline assignment: CDR1 SGDLS and CDR2 YYNGEE. CDR3 in DNA: TGTGCCAGCAGCGTGGACCTGGGGACAGGGGCATGGGTGAACACTGAAGCTTTCTTT. The encoded protein is CASSVDLGTGAWVNTEAFF.

V and J are TRBV4-3 and TRBJ2-3, with 7 bases matching TRBD2. V lost 4 bases to trimming and J lost 0 bases; unmatched junction nucleotides: 13. The germline V gene has CDR1 LGHNA and CDR2 YSLEER. The CDR3 sequence is 18 residues long. The CDR3 DNA is TGCGCCAGCAGCCCCGCTCATGATTATAGCGGGAGCACAGATACGCAGTATTTT. It yields the protein CASSPAHDYSGSTDTQYF.

The chain recombines TRBV6-1 with TRBJ1-4; 8 bases fit TRBD1. Unmatched junction bases numbered 2, after V lost 1 base and J lost 7 bases. The germline gives CDR1 MNHNS, CDR2 SASEGT. This CDR3 is 14 amino acids long. The CDR3 spells CASSEGTGFEKLFF. Written as DNA, the CDR3 is TGTGCCAGCAGTGAAGGGACAGGGTTTGAAAAACTGTTTTTT.

This rearrangement joins TRBV27 to TRBJ1-5; TRBD1 might be the D (5 bases). V gave up 2 bases and J gave up 0 bases, with 14 bases separating them. Germline CDR1 reads MNHEY; CDR2 reads SMNVEV (reference sequence). The CDR3 is made up of 17 amino acids. The CDR3 DNA reads TGTGCCAGCAGTTTAAGTCCTTCGGGGGTTAGCAATCAGCCCCAGCATTTT. As protein: CASSLSPSGVSNQPQHF.

The chain joins TRBV5-1 to TRBJ1-2, with a weak D call TRBD1 (6 bases). Germline loops: CDR1 SGHRS, CDR2 YFSETQ. Trimming removed 4 bases from V and 5 bases from J, with 9 bases in between. This CDR3 is 12 amino acids long. The CDR3 sequence: CASSQDRYGYTF. The CDR3 coding sequence is TGCGCCAGCAGCCAGGACAGATATGGCTACACCTTC.

The V call is TRBV7-2, the J call TRBJ1-4; TRBD1 agrees at 7 bases. From germline, CDR1 is SGHTA and CDR2 FQGNSA. Germline trimming cut 5 bases from V and 6 bases from J; bases unmatched to any gene: 12. The CDR3 is 16 residues long. CDR3 in DNA: TGTGCCAGCAGCCCCTCGCCGGGACAGACATATGAAAAACTGTTTTTT. Amino acids: CASSPSPGQTYEKLFF.

The rearrangement uses TRBV29-1 and TRBJ2-3; 12 bases match TRBD2. This CDR3 has 13 amino acids. CDR1 and CDR2 (germline): SQVTM, ANQGSEA. J was trimmed by 5 bases and V by 3 bases; bases with no gene match: 0. The CDR3 DNA reads TGCAGCGTTGAGGGACTAGCGGGAGATACGCAGTATTTT. Protein sequence: CSVEGLAGDTQYF.

The chain recombines TRBV10-3 with TRBJ2-1; 13 bases line up with TRBD2. V shed 10 bases, J shed 9 bases, and the junction held 9 bases outside the gene matches. CDR1 is ENHRY, CDR2 SYGVKD, per germline. The CDR3 is 14 residues long. DNA for the CDR3: TGTGCCACTACCGGGACTAGCGGGGTCGGTGAGCAGTTCTTC. Amino acid sequence: CATTGTSGVGEQFF.

The chain has TRBV28 and TRBJ2-1; 7 positions agree with TRBD1. Germline values: CDR1 MDHEN, CDR2 SYDVKM. The V and J ends lost 6 bases and 9 bases, in that order; junction bases with no gene match: 8. This CDR3 spans 13 amino acids. CDR3 protein: CASSRTGPVEQFF. Written as DNA, the CDR3 is TGTGCCAGCAGCCGGACAGGCCCCGTTGAGCAGTTCTTC.

V usage is TRBV7-9 and J usage is TRBJ2-1, with TRBD2 identical over 12 bases. After removal of 2 bases from V and 15 bases from J, the junction contained 14 bases not matched to a gene. The germline V gene encodes CDR1 SEHNR and CDR2 FQNEAQ (reference sequence). CDR3 length equals 16 residues. The CDR3 DNA is TGTGCCAGCAGCTTACAGGCTAGCGGGAGGGCTTTCGGTCTGTTCTTC. Amino acid sequence: CASSLQASGRAFGLFF.

The sample holds a few counts of this clone. The V and J genes are TRBV5-4 and TRBJ2-1, with 7 bases that match TRBD2. The germline V gene encodes CDR1 SGHNT and CDR2 YYREEE (reference sequence). The length of the CDR3 is 15 residues. Trimming removed 2 bases from V and 9 bases from J; junction bases left unmatched: 11. The CDR3 DNA reads as TGTGCCAGCAGCTTTTCCAAGCGGGACGGGTCTGAGCAGTTCTTC. As protein: CASSFSKRDGSEQFF.

J is TRBJ2-5 and V is TRBV7-2; D is undetermined. Trimming shortened V by 1 base and J by 0 bases, and 9 bases separated the two germline ends. The CDR3 contains 15 residues. Germline assignment: CDR1 SGHTA and CDR2 FQGNSA. CDR3 DNA: TGTGCCAGCAGCTTAGGAAACAGATACCAAGAGACCCAGTACTTC. It translates to CASSLGNRYQETQYF.

This clone occurred once. The rearrangement uses TRBV2 and TRBJ2-7, with 11 bases aligning to TRBD1. The CDR3 runs to 14 residues. V lost 6 bases to trimming and J lost 6 bases; unmatched junction nucleotides: 7. Per the germline V gene, CDR1 is SNHLY and CDR2 is FYNNEI. CDR3 sequence (DNA): TGTGCCAGCAGACCCGGGACAGGGGGAGGCGAGCAGTACTTC. It encodes CASRPGTGGGEQYF.

The chain is built from TRBV7-2 and TRBJ2-7, with D perhaps TRBD1 (7 bases). The CDR3 has 15 residues. Between the trimmed V and J ends, which lost 5 bases and 4 bases, there was a span of 18 bases. Germline CDR1 is SGHTA and CDR2 is FQGNSA. The CDR3 reads CASSGMAGGLYEQYF. The CDR3 DNA follows: TGTGCCAGCAGCGGAATGGCAGGGGGGCTATACGAGCAGTACTTC. Full variable domain (rest looked up from reference TRBV7-2 and TRBJ2-7): GAGVSQSPSNKVTEKGKDVELRCDPISGHTALYWYRQSLGQGLEFLIYFQGNSAPDKSGLPSDRFSAERTGGSVSTLTIQRTQQEDSAVYLCASSGMAGGLYEQYFGPGTRLTVT.

This clone was seen only once. V and J are TRBV30 and TRBJ1-4; D not resolved. This CDR3 contains 13 residues. V lost 3 bases to trimming and J lost 5 bases, with 10 bases between them. CDR1 and CDR2 from the germline V gene are GTSNPN and SVGIG (reference sequence). CDR3 loop: CAWSALENEKLFF. The DNA of the CDR3 is TGTGCCTGGAGCGCGCTAGAGAATGAAAAACTGTTTTTT.

The rearrangement uses TRBV5-6 and TRBJ2-6; D unclear. V was cut by 2 bases and J by 4 bases, with 13 bases left in between. Germline CDR1 and CDR2: SGHDT and YYEEEE. The CDR3 has 16 amino acids. The CDR3 is CASSLNPGFGANVLTF. CDR3 DNA sequence: TGTGCCAGCAGCTTAAATCCCGGGTTCGGGGCCAACGTCCTGACTTTC.

This chain uses TRBV7-3 with TRBJ2-5, with D perhaps TRBD2 (5 bases). Germline V gene lookup returns CDR1 SGHTA and CDR2 FQGTGA. The CDR3 length is 14 residues. V was pared by 5 bases and J by 1 base, with 11 bases between. The DNA of the CDR3 is TGTGCCAGCAGCCCCCCGGGGTTCCAAGAGACCCAGTACTTC. It specifies CASSPPGFQETQYF.

This clone came up a few times. This CDR3 is also generated by other DNA sequences in the sample. The genes are TRBV10-3 and TRBJ1-1; possibly TRBD1 for D (5 bases). This CDR3 spans 14 amino acids. Germline loops: CDR1 ENHRY, CDR2 SYGVKD. V was clipped by 3 bases and J by 0 bases, with 8 bases between them. The chain's CDR3 is CAISDRVLNTEAFF. The CDR3, as DNA: TGTGCCATCAGTGACAGGGTGTTGAACACTGAAGCTTTCTTT.

The table lists this clone with a count of one. V gene TRBV27 combines with J gene TRBJ2-7; TRBD1 is a possible D gene (6 bases). Germline V gene data show CDR1 as MNHEY and CDR2 as SMNVEV (reference sequence). Trimming cost V 1 base and J 0 bases, with 7 bases left between them. The CDR3 extends over 14 amino acids. The CDR3 region is CASSLYRASYEQYF. In nucleotides, the CDR3 is TGTGCCAGCAGTTTATACAGGGCCTCCTACGAGCAGTACTTC.

The rearrangement links TRBV20-1 to TRBJ2-5; TRBD2 is a possible D gene (6 bases). Germline CDR1 and CDR2: DFQATT and SNEGSKA (reference sequence). The V gene lost 7 bases and the J gene lost 11 bases, with 17 bases spanning the gap. This CDR3 contains 11 residues. The DNA for the CDR3 is TGCAGTGTCGTGGAGGGATCGGAGCAGTACTTC. Protein product: CSVVEGSEQYF.

The rearrangement uses TRBV5-1 and TRBJ2-7; TRBD1 aligns across 8 bases. The CDR3 is 13 amino acids. Germline CDR1 SGHRS, CDR2 YFSETQ. Germline trimming cut 4 bases from V and 5 bases from J; bases unmatched to any gene: 5. The CDR3, as DNA: TGCGCCAGCAGCGTCGGACAGGGCCACGAGCAGTACTTC. This translates into CASSVGQGHEQYF. Based on the CDR3 plus reference TRBV5-1 and TRBJ2-7, the full variable domain is KAGVTQTPRYLIKTRGQQVTLSCSPISGHRSVSWYQQTPGQGLQFLFEYFSETQRNKGNFPGRFSGRQFSNSRSEMNVSTLELGDSALYLCASSVGQGHEQYFGPGTRLTVT.